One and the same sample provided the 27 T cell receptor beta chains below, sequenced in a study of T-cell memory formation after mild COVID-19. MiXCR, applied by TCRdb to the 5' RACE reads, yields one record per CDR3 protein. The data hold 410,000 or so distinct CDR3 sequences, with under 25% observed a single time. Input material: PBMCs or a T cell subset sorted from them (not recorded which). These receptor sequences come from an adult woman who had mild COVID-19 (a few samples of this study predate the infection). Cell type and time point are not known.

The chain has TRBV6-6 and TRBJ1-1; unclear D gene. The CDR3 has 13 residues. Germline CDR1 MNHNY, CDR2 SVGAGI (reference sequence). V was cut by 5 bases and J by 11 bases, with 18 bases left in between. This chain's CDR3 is CASSPDRPGWAFF. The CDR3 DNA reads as TGTGCCAGCAGTCCGGACCGCCCCGGCTGGGCTTTCTTT.

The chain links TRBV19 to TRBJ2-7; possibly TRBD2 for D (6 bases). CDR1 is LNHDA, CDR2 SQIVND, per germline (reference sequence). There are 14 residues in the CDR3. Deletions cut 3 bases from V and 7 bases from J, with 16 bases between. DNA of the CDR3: TGTGCCAGTAGTATCGGCGGGACCGCCTTGGAGCAGTACTTC. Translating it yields CASSIGGTALEQYF.

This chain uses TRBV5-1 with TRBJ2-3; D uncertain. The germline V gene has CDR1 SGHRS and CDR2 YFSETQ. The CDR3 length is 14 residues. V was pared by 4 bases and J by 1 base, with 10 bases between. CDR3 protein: CASSGAVGTDTQYF. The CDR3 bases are TGCGCCAGCAGCGGAGCAGTGGGCACAGATACGCAGTATTTT.

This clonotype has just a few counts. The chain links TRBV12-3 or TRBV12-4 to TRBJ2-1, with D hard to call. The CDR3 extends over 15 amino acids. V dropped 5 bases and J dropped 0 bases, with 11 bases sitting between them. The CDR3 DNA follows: TGTGCCAGCAGTCTCCGGAAGGTCTCCTACAATGAGCAGTTCTTC. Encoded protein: CASSLRKVSYNEQFF.

The CDR3 is CASGSVMNTEAFF. The CDR3 coding sequence is TGTGCTAGTGGCTCAGTAATGAACACTGAAGCTTTCTTT. This sequence joins TRBV12-5 and TRBJ1-1; no reliable D call. CDR3 length equals 13 residues. V dropped 6 bases and J dropped 0 bases, with 8 bases sitting between them. CDR1 and CDR2 (germline): LGHNT, FRNRAP.

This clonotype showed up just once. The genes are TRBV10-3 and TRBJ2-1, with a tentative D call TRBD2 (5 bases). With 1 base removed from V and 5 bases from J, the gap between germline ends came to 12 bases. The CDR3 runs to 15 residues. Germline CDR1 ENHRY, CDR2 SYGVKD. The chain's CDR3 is CAISEWVASNNEQFF. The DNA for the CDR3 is TGTGCCATCAGTGAGTGGGTAGCGAGCAACAATGAGCAGTTCTTC.

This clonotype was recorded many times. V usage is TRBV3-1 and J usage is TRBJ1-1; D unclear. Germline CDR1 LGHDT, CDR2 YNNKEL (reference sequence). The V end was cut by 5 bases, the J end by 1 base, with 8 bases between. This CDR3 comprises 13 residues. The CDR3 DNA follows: TGTGCCAGCAGCGTGACCGAGAACACTGAAGCTTTCTTT. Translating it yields CASSVTENTEAFF.

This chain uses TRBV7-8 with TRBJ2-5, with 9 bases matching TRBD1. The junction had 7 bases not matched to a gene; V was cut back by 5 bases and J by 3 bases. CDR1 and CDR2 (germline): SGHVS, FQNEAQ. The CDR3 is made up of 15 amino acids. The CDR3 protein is CASSATGGLEETQYF. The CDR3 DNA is TGTGCCAGCAGCGCCACAGGGGGCCTTGAAGAGACCCAGTACTTC. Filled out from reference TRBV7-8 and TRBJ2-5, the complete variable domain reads GAGVSQSPRYKVAKRGQDVALRCDPISGHVSLFWYQQALGQGPEFLTYFQNEAQLDKSGLPSDRFFAERPEGSVSTLKIQRTQQEDSAVYLCASSATGGLEETQYFGPGTRLLVL.

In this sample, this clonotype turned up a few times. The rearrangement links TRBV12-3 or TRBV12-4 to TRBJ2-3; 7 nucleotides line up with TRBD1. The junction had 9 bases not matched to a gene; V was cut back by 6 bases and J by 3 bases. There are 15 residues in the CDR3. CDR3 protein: CASRKNRGWTDTQYF. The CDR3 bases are TGTGCCAGCAGAAAAAACAGGGGCTGGACAGATACGCAGTATTTT.

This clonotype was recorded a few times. The CDR3: CASSDSSSYNEQFF. Here the CDR3 DNA reads TGTGCCAGCAGTGATTCCTCCTCCTACAATGAGCAGTTCTTC. V is TRBV25-1 and J is TRBJ2-1; D gene uncertain. Germline V gene lookup returns CDR1 MGHDK and CDR2 SYGVNS. Deletions cut 3 bases from V and 0 bases from J, with 6 bases between. The length of the CDR3 is 14 residues.

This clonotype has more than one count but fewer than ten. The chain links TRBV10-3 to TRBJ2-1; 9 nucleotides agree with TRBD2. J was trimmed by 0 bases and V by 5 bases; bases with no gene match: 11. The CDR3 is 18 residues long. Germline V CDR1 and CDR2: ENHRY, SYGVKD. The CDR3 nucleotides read TGTGCCATCAGTTCCAGCGGGGGGCCAACGAGCTCCTACAATGAGCAGTTCTTC. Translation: CAISSSGGPTSSYNEQFF.

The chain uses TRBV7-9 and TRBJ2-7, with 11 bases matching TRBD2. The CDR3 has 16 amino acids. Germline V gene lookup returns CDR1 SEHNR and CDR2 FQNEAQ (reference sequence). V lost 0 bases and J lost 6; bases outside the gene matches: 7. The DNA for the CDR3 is TGTGCCAGCAGCTTAGCACTAGCGGGAGTATTTTCCGAGCAGTACTTC. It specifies CASSLALAGVFSEQYF.

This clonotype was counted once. The CDR3 loop is CATSDPRQGSTDTQYF. CDR3 sequence (DNA): TGTGCCACCAGTGACCCGAGACAGGGAAGCACAGATACGCAGTATTTT. The chain is built from TRBV24-1 and TRBJ2-3, with 7 bases aligning to TRBD1. CDR1 is KGHDR, CDR2 SFDVKD, per germline. This CDR3 contains 16 residues. Unmatched junction bases numbered 6, after V lost 4 bases and J lost 0 bases.

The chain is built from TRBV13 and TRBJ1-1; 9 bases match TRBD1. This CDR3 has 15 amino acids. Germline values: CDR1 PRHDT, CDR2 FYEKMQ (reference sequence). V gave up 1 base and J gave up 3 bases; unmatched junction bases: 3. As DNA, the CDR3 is TGTGCCAGCAGCTTAGTGGACAGGGGACACACTGAAGCTTTCTTT. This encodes CASSLVDRGHTEAFF.

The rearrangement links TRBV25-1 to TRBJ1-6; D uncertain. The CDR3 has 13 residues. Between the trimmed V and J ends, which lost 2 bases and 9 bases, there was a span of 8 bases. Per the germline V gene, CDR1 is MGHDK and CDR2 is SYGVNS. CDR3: CASSEGPLSPLHF. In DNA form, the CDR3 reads TGTGCCAGCAGTGAAGGTCCCCTTTCACCCCTCCACTTT.

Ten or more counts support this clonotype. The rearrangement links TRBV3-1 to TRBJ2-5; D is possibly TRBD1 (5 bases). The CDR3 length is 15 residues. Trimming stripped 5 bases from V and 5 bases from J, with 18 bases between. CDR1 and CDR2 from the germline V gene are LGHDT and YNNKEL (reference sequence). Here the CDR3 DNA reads TGTGCCAGCAGCGACAGAGCCCTGACCTTCGAGACCCAGTACTTC. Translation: CASSDRALTFETQYF.

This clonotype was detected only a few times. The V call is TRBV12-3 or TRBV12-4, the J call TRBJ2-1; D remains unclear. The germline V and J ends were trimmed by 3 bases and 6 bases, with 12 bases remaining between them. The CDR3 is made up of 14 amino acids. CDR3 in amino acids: CASSFNSAANEQFF. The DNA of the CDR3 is TGTGCCAGCAGTTTCAACTCTGCCGCCAATGAGCAGTTCTTC.

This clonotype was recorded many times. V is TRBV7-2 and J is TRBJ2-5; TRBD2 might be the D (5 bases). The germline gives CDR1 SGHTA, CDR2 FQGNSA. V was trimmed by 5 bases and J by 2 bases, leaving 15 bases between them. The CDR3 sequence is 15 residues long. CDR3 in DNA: TGTGCCAGCAGCCCCAATCGGGGAACACAAGAGACCCAGTACTTC. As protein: CASSPNRGTQETQYF.

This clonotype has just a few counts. The CDR3 DNA sequence: TGTGCCAGCAGCAAACTTCAGGGATCTTGGGTATATAATTCACCCCTCCACTTT. Amino acid sequence: CASSKLQGSWVYNSPLHF. The J gene is TRBJ1-6, the V gene TRBV21-1; the D call of TRBD1 is as the table states it, not checked on the DNA. TRBV21-1 is annotated as a pseudogene. CDR3 length equals 18 residues.

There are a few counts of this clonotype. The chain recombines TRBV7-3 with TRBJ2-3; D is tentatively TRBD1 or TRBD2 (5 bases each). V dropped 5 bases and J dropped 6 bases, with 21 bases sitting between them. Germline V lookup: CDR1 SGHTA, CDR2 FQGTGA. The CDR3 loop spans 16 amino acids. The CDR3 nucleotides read TGTGCCAGCAGCCGAAGCGCAGGGACCGCGGGCGATACGCAGTATTTT. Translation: CASSRSAGTAGDTQYF.

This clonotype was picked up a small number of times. The CDR3 DNA reads as TGTGCCAGCAGTGACGGGGTGGGGGAGGAAGAGACCCAGTACTTC. Protein: CASSDGVGEEETQYF. This rearrangement joins TRBV2 to TRBJ2-5; possibly TRBD2 for D (6 bases). The CDR3 is 15 amino acids. The germline V gene encodes CDR1 SNHLY and CDR2 FYNNEI. Deletions cut 3 bases from V and 3 bases from J, with 14 bases between.

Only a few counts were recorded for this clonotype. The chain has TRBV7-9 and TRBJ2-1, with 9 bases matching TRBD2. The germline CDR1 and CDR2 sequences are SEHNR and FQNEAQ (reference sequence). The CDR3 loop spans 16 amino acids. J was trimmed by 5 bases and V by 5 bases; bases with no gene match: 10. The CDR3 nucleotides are TGTGCCAGCAGCGATACCGGGACTAGCCGGGACAATGAGCAGTTCTTC. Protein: CASSDTGTSRDNEQFF.

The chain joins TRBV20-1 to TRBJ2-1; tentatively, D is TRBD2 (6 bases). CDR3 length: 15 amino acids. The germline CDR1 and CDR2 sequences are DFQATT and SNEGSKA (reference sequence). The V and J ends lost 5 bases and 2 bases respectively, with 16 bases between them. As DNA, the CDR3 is TGCAGTGCTCCGCCGAGGGGCGGGGCCTACAATGAGCAGTTCTTC. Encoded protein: CSAPPRGGAYNEQFF.

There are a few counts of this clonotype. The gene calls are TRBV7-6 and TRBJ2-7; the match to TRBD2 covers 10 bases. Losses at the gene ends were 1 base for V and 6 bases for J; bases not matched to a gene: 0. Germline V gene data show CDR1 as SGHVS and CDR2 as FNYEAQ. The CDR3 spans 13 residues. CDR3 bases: TGTGCCAGCAGCTTAGAGCGGGGGGGCGAGCAGTACTTC. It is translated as CASSLERGGEQYF.

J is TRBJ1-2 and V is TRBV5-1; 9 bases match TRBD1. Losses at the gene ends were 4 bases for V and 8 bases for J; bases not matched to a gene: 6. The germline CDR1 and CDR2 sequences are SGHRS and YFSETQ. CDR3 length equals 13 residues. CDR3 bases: TGCGCCAGCAGCGCCGGGACAGGGCAGGGCTACACCTTC. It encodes CASSAGTGQGYTF.

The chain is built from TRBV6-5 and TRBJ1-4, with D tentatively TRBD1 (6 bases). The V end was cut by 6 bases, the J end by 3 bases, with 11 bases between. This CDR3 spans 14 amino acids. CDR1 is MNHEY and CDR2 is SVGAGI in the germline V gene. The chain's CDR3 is CASRYRDANEKLFF. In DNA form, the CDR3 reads TGTGCCAGCAGGTACAGGGATGCTAATGAAAAACTGTTTTTT.

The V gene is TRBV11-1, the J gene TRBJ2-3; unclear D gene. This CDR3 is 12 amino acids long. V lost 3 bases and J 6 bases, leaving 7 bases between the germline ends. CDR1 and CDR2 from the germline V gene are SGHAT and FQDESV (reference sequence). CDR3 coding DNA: TGTGCCAGCAGCTTCGGACGGGATACGCAGTATTTT. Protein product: CASSFGRDTQYF.